This T cell receptor (beta chain) was identified during a study of T cell repertoires in cytomegalovirus infection. Study as a whole: Both a matching HLA type and CMV infection were indicated by public TCR beta signatures. Overall study results and limits: CMV-specific HLA-C-restricted TCR beta clonotypes dominated the ex vivo response. CMV carriers having the relevant HLA were flagged by cumulative public TCR beta family frequency.

As for this clonotype: Its specificity is not known.

One entry per CDR3 protein results from TCRdb running MiXCR on the reads. This sample has some 920,000 distinct CDR3 sequences, with roughly 31% found just once. The origin of this receptor is a human donor in good health (CMV status not recorded). Some clones in this sample may be carry-over from other donors' samples. Specimen: cultured CD8+ T cells from PBMCs, collected from culture after CMV antigen stimulation.

CDR3 region: CASSQDHPGALTEAFF. The CDR3, as DNA: TGCGCCAGCAGCCAAGATCACCCGGGGGCATTAACTGAAGCTTTCTTT. V usage is TRBV4-1 and J usage is TRBJ1-1; maybe TRBD1 (6 bases). Germline V lookup: CDR1 MGHRA, CDR2 YSYEKL. V dropped 0 bases and J dropped 5 bases, with 16 bases sitting between them. The CDR3 runs to 16 residues.